This T cell receptor (beta chain) is from a study of cytomegalovirus exposure and HLA in healthy donors. Points on this clone: What it recognizes is unknown.

Primers for the PCR totalled 60 Vbeta and 13 Jbeta. The table came from immunoSEQ multiplex PCR; TCRdb's copy has only in-frame clones and leaves some out. The profile shows approximately 140,000 clones, about three quarters of them singletons. V was shortened by 0 bases and J by 6 bases, with 10 bases between the two germline ends. This CDR3 has 14 amino acids. Germline CDR1 reads ENHRY; CDR2 reads SYGVKD. Study-level results: In a later analysis, TCR beta V- and J-gene trimming was associated with a missense DCLRE1C variant. Versus the roughly 690-donor mean, an Asian-associated ancestry cluster reportedly showed fewer N-insertions in a later analysis. Analyzed later, most CMV-associated TCR beta chains appeared HLA-restricted.

The V and J genes are TRBV10-3 and TRBJ2-3, with no clear D. The origin of this receptor is a human donor in good health. Sequencing used PBMCs. CDR3 nucleotides: TGTGCCATCAGTGAGTCGAACAGACCCGATACGCAGTATTTT. This sequence encodes CAISESNRPDTQYF.